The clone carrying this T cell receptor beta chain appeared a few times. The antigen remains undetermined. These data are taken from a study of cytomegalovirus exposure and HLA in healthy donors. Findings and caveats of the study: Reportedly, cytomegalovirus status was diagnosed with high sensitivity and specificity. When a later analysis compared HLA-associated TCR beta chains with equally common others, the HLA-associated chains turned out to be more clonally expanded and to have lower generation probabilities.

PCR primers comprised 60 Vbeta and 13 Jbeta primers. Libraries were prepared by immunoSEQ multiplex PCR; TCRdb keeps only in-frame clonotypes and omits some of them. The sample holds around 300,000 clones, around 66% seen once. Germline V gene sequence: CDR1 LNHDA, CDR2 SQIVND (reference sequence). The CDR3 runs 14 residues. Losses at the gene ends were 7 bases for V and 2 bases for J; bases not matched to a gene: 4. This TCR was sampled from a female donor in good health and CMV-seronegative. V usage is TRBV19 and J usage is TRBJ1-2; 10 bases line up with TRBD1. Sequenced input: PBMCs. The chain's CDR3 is CASTSDRGNYGYTF. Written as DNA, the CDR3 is TGTGCCAGTACCTCGGACAGGGGGAACTATGGCTACACCTTC. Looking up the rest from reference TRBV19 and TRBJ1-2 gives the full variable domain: DGGITQSPKYLFRKEGQNVTLSCEQNLNHDAMYWYRQDPGQGLRLIYYSQIVNDFQKGDIAEGYSVSREKKESFPLTVTSAQKNPTAFYLCASTSDRGNYGYTFGSGTRLTVV.